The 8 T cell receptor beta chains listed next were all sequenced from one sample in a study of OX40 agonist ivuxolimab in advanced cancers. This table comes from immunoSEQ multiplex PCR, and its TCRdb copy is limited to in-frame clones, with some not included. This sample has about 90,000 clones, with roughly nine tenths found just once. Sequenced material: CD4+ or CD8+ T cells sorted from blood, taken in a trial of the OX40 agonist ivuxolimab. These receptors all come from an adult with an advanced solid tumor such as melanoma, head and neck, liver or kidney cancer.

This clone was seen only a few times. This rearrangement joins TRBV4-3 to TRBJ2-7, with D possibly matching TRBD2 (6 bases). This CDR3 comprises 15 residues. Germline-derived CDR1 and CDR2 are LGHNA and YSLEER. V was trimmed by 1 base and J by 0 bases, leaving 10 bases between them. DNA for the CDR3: TGCGCCAGCAGCCAAGCTGCCGGGAGCTCCTACGAGCAGTACTTC. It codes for CASSQAAGSSYEQYF.

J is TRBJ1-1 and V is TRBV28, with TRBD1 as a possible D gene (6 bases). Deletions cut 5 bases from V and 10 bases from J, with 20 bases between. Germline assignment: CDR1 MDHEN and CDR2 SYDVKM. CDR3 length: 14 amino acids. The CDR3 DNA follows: TGTGCCAGCAGTCCCCTTGCACAGGGTAGTTCAGCTTTCTTT. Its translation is CASSPLAQGSSAFF.

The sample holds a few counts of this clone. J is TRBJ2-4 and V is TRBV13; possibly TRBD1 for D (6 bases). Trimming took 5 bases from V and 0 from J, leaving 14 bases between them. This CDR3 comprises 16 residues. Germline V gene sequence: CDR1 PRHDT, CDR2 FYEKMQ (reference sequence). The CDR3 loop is CASSTSGVLAKNIQYF. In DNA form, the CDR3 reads TGTGCCAGCAGCACCTCAGGGGTATTAGCCAAAAACATTCAGTACTTC.

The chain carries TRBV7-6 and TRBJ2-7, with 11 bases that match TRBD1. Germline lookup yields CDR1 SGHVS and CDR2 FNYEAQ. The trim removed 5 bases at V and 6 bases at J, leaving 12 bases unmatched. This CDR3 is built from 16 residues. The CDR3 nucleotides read TGTGCCAGCAGCAAAACACTGGGACAGGGGGTTCGCGAGCAGTACTTC. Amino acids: CASSKTLGQGVREQYF.

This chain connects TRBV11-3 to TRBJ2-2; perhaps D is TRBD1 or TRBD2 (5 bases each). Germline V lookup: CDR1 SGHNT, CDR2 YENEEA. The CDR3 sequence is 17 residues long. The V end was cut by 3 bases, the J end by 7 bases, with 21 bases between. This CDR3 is CASSFGTDRKRHGELFF. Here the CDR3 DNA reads TGTGCCAGCAGCTTCGGGACCGATAGGAAAAGGCACGGGGAGCTGTTTTTT.

CDR3 sequence (DNA): TGTGCCAGCAGCCAAGGACTCTCAATTGGGGATGAGCAGTTCTTC. Amino acid sequence: CASSQGLSIGDEQFF. V and J are TRBV4-2 and TRBJ2-1, with D hard to call. Germline CDR1 is LGHNA and CDR2 is YNFKEQ. The V and J ends lost 1 base and 8 bases respectively, with 15 bases between them. The CDR3 contains 15 residues.

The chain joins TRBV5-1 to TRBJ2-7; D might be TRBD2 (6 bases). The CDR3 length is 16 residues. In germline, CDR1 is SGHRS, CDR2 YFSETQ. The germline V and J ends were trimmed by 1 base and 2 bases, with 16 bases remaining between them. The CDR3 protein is CASSLTQGLIAYEQYF. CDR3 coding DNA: TGCGCCAGCAGCTTGACCCAGGGACTGATCGCCTACGAGCAGTACTTC.

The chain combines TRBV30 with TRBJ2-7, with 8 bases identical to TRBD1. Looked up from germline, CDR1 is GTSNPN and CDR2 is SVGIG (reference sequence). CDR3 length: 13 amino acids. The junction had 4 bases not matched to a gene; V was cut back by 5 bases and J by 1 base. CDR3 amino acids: CAWDRGVSYEQYF. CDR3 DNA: TGTGCCTGGGACAGGGGTGTATCCTACGAGCAGTACTTC. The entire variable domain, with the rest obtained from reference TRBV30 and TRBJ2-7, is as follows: SQTIHQWPATLVQPVGSPLSLECTVEGTSNPNLYWYRQAAGRGLQLLFYSVGIGQISSEVPQNLSASRPQDRQFILSSKKLLLSDSGFYLCAWDRGVSYEQYFGPGTRLTVT.